This entry features one T cell receptor (beta chain) sequence. Its recognized antigen is unknown. Base qualities are not recorded, but no much larger clone differs from it by a single base. The trial excluded patients who had a history of autoimmune disease or who were on systemic immunosuppression. Peripheral blood for TCR sequencing was collected from all dose cohorts at baseline, on cycle 4 day 1, and on cycle 7 day 1. The samples were drawn from a first-in-human, open-label, multicenter phase I dose-escalation trial of ivuxolimab. Adults with locally advanced or metastatic melanoma, renal cell carcinoma, hepatocellular carcinoma or head and neck squamous cell carcinoma were enrolled in the trial. Before TCR sequencing, CD4+ T cells and CD8+ T cells from peripheral blood were sorted into separate populations. V is reduced by 1 base and J by 6 bases, leaving a spacing of 7 bases between them. CDR1 is given as SGHTA and CDR2 as FQGTGA, both from the germline V gene. The CDR3 has 13 amino acids, counting the end cysteine and phenylalanine. Of all the DNA, just the CDR3 is kept, 39 bases in frame from base 1.

Genomic DNA was isolated from the sorted cells so that the TCRbeta CDR3 region could be sequenced. The immunoSEQ Assay was used to sequence the TCRbeta CDR3 regions. Held by TCRdb, this immuneACCESS table contains in-frame sequences only and omits some clones. Under half of the omission traces to an unresolved V gene where checked; the cause of the rest is unknown. This sample gives roughly 56,000 clones in total; around 88% of them show up just once. 0.61% of the sample is taken by the ten largest. The entry originates in a study of OX40 agonist ivuxolimab in advanced cancers. Context from the whole study: Ivuxolimab was an agonistic, fully human IgG2 monoclonal antibody directed against OX40 (CD134), a costimulatory receptor. Intravenous ivuxolimab was administered to patients every 2 weeks at six dose levels: 0.01, 0.1, 0.3, 1.5, 3 and 10 mg/kg. Among the roughly 54 dose-escalation patients, approximately 20 had hepatocellular carcinoma, about 15 melanoma, 9 renal cell carcinoma and 9 head and neck cancer. The dose-escalation cohort was around 83% male with a mean age of about 60 years, ranging from about 20 to 80. Patients were allowed to have had prior anti-PD-1, anti-PD-L1 or anti-CTLA-4 therapy, and roughly two fifths of the dose-escalation patients had been treated with checkpoint inhibitors. Partial responses occurred in three dose-escalation patients, of whom one had hepatocellular carcinoma and two had cutaneous melanoma. The point of sequencing TCRbeta in the periphery was to test whether ivuxolimab changed TCR sequence diversity and drove clonal T-cell expansion. The monotherapy dose-escalation portion (N of about 52 patients) of the phase I ivuxolimab trial is reported in the paper. What the research found in general, with its limitations: After ivuxolimab, CD8+ T cells had more expanded clones than CD4+ T cells on average. In partial responders in the 0.1-3.0 mg/kg groups, normalized peripheral clonal expansion was found to be among the lowest, especially among CD8+ T cells. At doses from 0.1 to 3.0 mg/kg, clonal expansion was seen in both CD4+ and CD8+ blood T cells between baseline and week 6. The antigen specificity of the peripheral T cells that underwent clonal expansion was not determined. Low levels of normalized T-cell clonal expansion were also seen in some patients who did not respond.

This TCR was recovered from an adult with an advanced solid tumor such as melanoma, head and neck, liver or kidney cancer. This sequence uses TRBV7-3 and TRBJ2-1, with the D gene not clear enough to name. The sample here was CD4+ or CD8+ T cells sorted from blood, taken in a trial of the OX40 agonist ivuxolimab. The CDR3 in this case is CASSLSRSNEQFF. The DNA sequence follows: TGTGCCAGCAGCTTAAGTCGTTCCAATGAGCAGTTCTTC.